These T cell receptor beta chains were read from a single sample in a study of blood T cell repertoires in COVID-19. Measured with immunoSEQ multiplex PCR; TCRdb has only the in-frame clones, and not every one. The data hold fewer than 350,000 clones, with around 85% observed a single time. The sample comprised PBMCs or T cells enriched from blood (not recorded which). These receptor sequences come from a woman aged 50 to 60 who had recovered from COVID-19. CDR3s include the opening cysteine and the closing phenylalanine or tryptophan. The D gene is left open where the match is weak. Rows give clone size only sometimes, using once, few, many, or a class for an expanded clone.

cdr3_length,v_call,clone_size,j_call,d_call,cdr3_aa,cdr3_nt
16,TRBV7-2,.,TRBJ2-5,TRBD2,CASSLLAGGSQETQYF,TGTGCCAGCAGCTTACTAGCGGGAGGATCCCAAGAGACCCAGTACTTC
16,TRBV7-9,.,TRBJ1-1,.,CASSAAPTRKNTEAFF,TGTGCCAGCAGCGCTGCCCCAACAAGAAAGAACACTGAAGCTTTCTTT
11,TRBV15,.,TRBJ1-2,.,CATRGLYGYTF,TGTGCCACCCGCGGGCTCTATGGCTACACCTTC
13,TRBV5-4,.,TRBJ2-7,.,CASSPGVSYEQYF,TGTGCCAGCAGTCCCGGGGTCTCCTACGAGCAGTACTTC
15,TRBV5-4,.,TRBJ1-3,TRBD1,CASSRDRYSGNTIYF,TGTGCCAGCAGCCGGGACAGATACTCTGGAAACACCATATATTTT
13,TRBV14,once,TRBJ1-1,.,CASSQTPNTEAFF,TGTGCCAGCAGCCAAACACCTAACACTGAAGCTTTCTTT
15,TRBV3-1/TRBV3-2,.,TRBJ1-1,TRBD1,CASSQELDRVAEAFF,TGTGCCAGCAGCCAGGAGTTGGACAGGGTCGCTGAAGCTTTCTTT
13,TRBV25-1,.,TRBJ1-1,.,CATIQKPNTEAFF,TGTGCCACTATACAGAAACCGAACACTGAAGCTTTCTTT
13,TRBV11-3,.,TRBJ2-5,.,CASSWGREETQYF,TGTGCCAGCAGCTGGGGCAGGGAAGAGACCCAGTACTTC
15,TRBV4-1,.,TRBJ1-1,TRBD1,CASSQQGQGLTKAFF,TGCGCCAGCAGCCAGCAAGGACAGGGACTTACAAAAGCTTTCTTT
15,TRBV7-9,.,TRBJ1-1,.,CASSRGSGPNTEAFF,TGTGCCAGCAGCCGGGGGTCAGGGCCGAACACTGAAGCTTTCTTT
16,TRBV7-8,.,TRBJ2-5,TRBD1,CASSLVRDRRQETQYF,TGTGCCAGCAGCTTAGTTAGGGACAGGAGACAAGAGACCCAGTACTTC
14,TRBV10-2,.,TRBJ1-1,.,CASSESRGPTEAFF,TGCGCCAGCAGTGAGTCTAGGGGTCCAACTGAAGCTTTCTTT
15,TRBV2,.,TRBJ2-3,TRBD2,CASSISSGGSDTQYF,TGTGCCAGCAGTATTTCTAGCGGGGGCTCAGATACGCAGTATTTT
14,TRBV4-1,.,TRBJ1-5,.,CASTRFIGNQPQHF,TGCGCCAGCACCCGGTTTATCGGCAATCAGCCCCAGCATTTT
16,TRBV9,.,TRBJ2-5,TRBD2,CATKRWREGGQETQYF,TGTGCCACCAAGCGATGGCGGGAGGGCGGGCAAGAGACCCAGTACTTC
15,TRBV27,.,TRBJ2-1,TRBD2,CASSQLAESYNEQFF,TGTGCCAGCAGTCAACTAGCGGAATCCTACAATGAGCAGTTCTTC
14,TRBV18,.,TRBJ1-1,TRBD1,CASSRDRLNTEAFF,TGTGCCAGCTCACGGGACAGATTGAACACTGAAGCTTTCTTT
15,TRBV14,.,TRBJ2-1,TRBD2,CASNRLAGGGNEQFF,TGTGCCAGCAACCGACTAGCGGGAGGGGGCAATGAGCAGTTCTTC
14,TRBV5-1,.,TRBJ2-2,TRBD1,CASSFTGGPGELFF,TGCGCCAGCAGCTTCACAGGGGGCCCCGGGGAGCTGTTTTTT
16,TRBV19,.,TRBJ1-4,.,CASNTAGRATNEKLFF,TGTGCCAGTAACACCGCAGGGCGAGCAACTAATGAAAAACTGTTTTTT
14,TRBV27,.,TRBJ1-3,TRBD1,CASRRTGSGNTIYF,TGTGCCAGCAGGCGGACAGGGAGTGGAAACACCATATATTTT
18,TRBV7-6,.,TRBJ2-1,.,CASSLVTHSREPYNEQFF,TGTGCCAGCAGCTTAGTTACCCATAGCAGGGAACCTTACAATGAGCAGTTCTTC
13,TRBV19,.,TRBJ2-7,TRBD1,CATKDRGSYEQYF,TGTGCCACCAAGGACAGGGGCTCCTACGAGCAGTACTTC
15,TRBV3-1/TRBV3-2,.,TRBJ2-7,TRBD2,CASSQDPLAGSEQYF,TGTGCCAGCAGCCAAGATCCACTAGCGGGGAGCGAGCAGTACTTC
11,TRBV20-1,.,TRBJ1-1,.,CSASRETEAFF,TGCAGTGCTAGTCGCGAGACTGAAGCTTTCTTT
15,TRBV18,.,TRBJ1-2,TRBD1,CASSPGTGGDYGYTF,TGTGCCAGCTCGCCAGGGACAGGGGGCGACTATGGCTACACCTTC
14,TRBV27,.,TRBJ1-1,TRBD1,CASSFAGQKNVAFF,TGTGCCAGCAGTTTTGCGGGACAGAAGAATGTAGCTTTCTTT
14,TRBV4-2,.,TRBJ1-1,TRBD1,CASSGTAMNTEAFF,TGTGCCAGCTCCGGGACAGCGATGAACACTGAAGCTTTCTTT
14,TRBV11-2,.,TRBJ1-5,.,CASSLGGSNQPQHF,TGTGCCAGCAGCTTAGGAGGGAGCAATCAGCCCCAGCATTTT
15,TRBV4-1,.,TRBJ1-1,.,CASTQSRSGSTEAFF,TGCGCCAGCACCCAAAGTCGGTCCGGGAGCACTGAAGCTTTCTTT
13,TRBV14,.,TRBJ2-7,.,CASSPPARYEQYF,TGTGCCAGCAGCCCCCCCGCTAGATACGAGCAGTACTTC
14,TRBV6-5,.,TRBJ1-1,TRBD1,CASSRDRGNTEAFF,TGTGCCAGCAGTCGGGACAGGGGAAACACTGAAGCTTTCTTT
16,TRBV9,.,TRBJ2-1,.,CASSVDPASDDNEQFF,TGTGCCAGCAGCGTAGACCCGGCTAGCGATGACAATGAGCAGTTCTTC
16,TRBV5-1,.,TRBJ2-7,TRBD2,CASSTGLAGGSYEQYF,TGCGCCAGCAGCACTGGACTAGCGGGAGGCTCCTACGAGCAGTACTTC
16,TRBV18,.,TRBJ1-1,TRBD1,CASSPGAGGPGSEAFF,TGTGCCAGCTCACCTGGGGCAGGGGGCCCGGGATCTGAAGCTTTCTTT
13,TRBV10-3,.,TRBJ1-2,.,CAISGQAIYGYTF,TGTGCCATCAGTGGACAGGCAATCTATGGCTACACCTTC
13,TRBV5-1,.,TRBJ1-1,.,CASSPDGGTEAFF,TGCGCCAGCAGCCCGGACGGGGGGACTGAAGCTTTCTTT
11,TRBV30,.,TRBJ1-2,TRBD1,CAWRTGAGYTF,TGTGCCTGGAGGACAGGGGCTGGCTACACCTTC
16,TRBV3-1/TRBV3-2,.,TRBJ2-2,TRBD2,CASSLGTSGATGELFF,TGTGCCAGCAGCCTCGGGACTAGCGGGGCCACCGGGGAGCTGTTTTTT
15,TRBV2,.,TRBJ2-5,TRBD1,CASRSGTGGGETQYF,TGTGCCAGCAGGTCCGGGACAGGGGGCGGGGAGACCCAGTACTTC
11,TRBV29-1,.,TRBJ2-3,.,CSVGGTDTQYF,TGCAGCGTCGGAGGCACAGATACGCAGTATTTT
13,TRBV12-3/TRBV12-4,few,TRBJ2-2,.,CASSFLGTGELFF,TGTGCCAGCAGTTTCCTCGGTACCGGGGAGCTGTTTTTT
18,TRBV27,.,TRBJ2-7,TRBD2,CASSSLIVRTSGSYEQYF,TGTGCCAGCAGTTCCCTTATCGTAAGGACTAGCGGGAGCTACGAGCAGTACTTC
11,TRBV14,.,TRBJ1-1,TRBD1,CASRSGGEAFF,TGTGCCAGCAGATCAGGGGGCGAAGCTTTCTTT
14,TRBV18,.,TRBJ1-2,TRBD1,CASSSDRVRYGYTF,TGTGCCAGCTCATCAGACAGGGTTCGGTATGGCTACACCTTC
11,TRBV7-8,.,TRBJ2-5,.,CASSLQGTQYF,TGTGCCAGCAGCCTTCAGGGGACCCAGTACTTC
14,TRBV29-1,.,TRBJ2-4,TRBD1,CSVEDGTGGVIQYF,TGCAGCGTTGAAGACGGGACAGGGGGCGTCATTCAGTACTTC
11,TRBV30,.,TRBJ1-1,TRBD1,CATLGQGLAFF,TGTGCCACGCTTGGACAGGGCTTAGCTTTCTTT
13,TRBV5-1,.,TRBJ1-1,.,CASSISLDTEAFF,TGCGCCAGCAGCATCTCTCTAGACACTGAAGCTTTCTTT
15,TRBV9,.,TRBJ1-2,TRBD1,CASSVAPGTGYGYTF,TGTGCCAGCAGCGTAGCGCCCGGGACAGGCTATGGCTACACCTTC
15,TRBV7-8,few,TRBJ1-1,.,CASSLNSRGNTEAFF,TGTGCCAGCAGCCTCAACTCTCGGGGGAACACTGAAGCTTTCTTT
18,TRBV30,.,TRBJ1-4,TRBD1,CAWSKWGQGRGPNEKLFF,TGTGCCTGGAGCAAATGGGGACAGGGAAGGGGTCCTAATGAAAAACTGTTTTTT